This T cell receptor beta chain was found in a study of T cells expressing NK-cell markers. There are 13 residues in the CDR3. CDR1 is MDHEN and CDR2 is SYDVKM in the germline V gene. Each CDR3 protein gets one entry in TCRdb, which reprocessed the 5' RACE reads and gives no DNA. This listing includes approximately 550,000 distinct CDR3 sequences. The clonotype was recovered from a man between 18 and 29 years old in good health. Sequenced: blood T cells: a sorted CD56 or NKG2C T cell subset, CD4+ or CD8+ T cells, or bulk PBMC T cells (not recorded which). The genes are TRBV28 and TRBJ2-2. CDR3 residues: CASMFGNTGELFF.